The 8 T cell receptor beta chains reported below all come from one sample, sequenced in a study of T cells in Graves' hyperthyroidism and ophthalmopathy. RNA transcripts served as the template for amplifying TCR beta CDR3 regions. TCR CDR3 regions were first amplified by RT-PCR with HTBI primers. TCRdb ran MiXCR on the multiplex PCR reads and lists one entry per CDR3 protein. The sample contains some 300,000 distinct CDR3 sequences, approximately 16% of which appear only once. The sample comprised blood. Receptors were obtained from a man aged 25 to 45 with Graves' hyperthyroidism.

This clonotype appeared many times. V and J are TRBV20-1 and TRBJ2-3, with TRBD2 matching over 8 bases. J gave up 6 bases and V 3 bases, and 20 bases lay outside the gene matches. The CDR3 contains 18 residues. The V gene's germline CDR1 is DFQATT and CDR2 SNEGSKA (reference sequence). CDR3 sequence (DNA): TGCAGTGCTAGTGAATCGGGGGGGTCCGGAGGAATCAGGGATACGCAGTATTTT. Residues: CSASESGGSGGIRDTQYF.

The sample holds a few counts of this clonotype. Here the CDR3 reads CSATTGGLGIMEAFF. DNA for the CDR3: TGCAGTGCCACGACAGGGGGCCTAGGCATTATGGAAGCTTTCTTT. The genes are TRBV20-1 and TRBJ1-1, with 10 nucleotides matching TRBD1. The J segment lost 8 bases and the V segment lost 6 bases, leaving 15 bases of the junction unmatched. Germline V gives CDR1 DFQATT, CDR2 SNEGSKA (reference sequence). The CDR3 totals 15 residues.

The sample holds a few counts of this clonotype. The rearrangement links TRBV12-5 to TRBJ1-1; TRBD1 matches 7 bases. The germline V gene has CDR1 LGHNT and CDR2 FRNRAP. The CDR3 extends over 13 amino acids. J lost 11 bases, V lost 6 bases, and 12 bases had no gene match. CDR3 sequence: CASGRQGLVGAFF. CDR3 nucleotide sequence: TGTGCTAGTGGCCGACAGGGCCTCGTAGGGGCTTTCTTT.

J is TRBJ2-1 and V is TRBV24-1; possibly TRBD2 for D (5 bases). Germline V gene sequence: CDR1 KGHDR, CDR2 SFDVKD. The V and J ends lost 7 bases and 9 bases respectively, with 15 bases between them. The CDR3 runs to 13 residues. The CDR3 region has the DNA TGTGCCACCAGCGGCCTCCCCCGGGGTGAGCAGTTCTTC. Translated, it gives CATSGLPRGEQFF.

This sequence joins TRBV4-1 and TRBJ1-6; 10 bases match TRBD1. V was pared by 6 bases and J by 7 bases, with 6 bases of the junction left unmatched. The germline CDR1 and CDR2 sequences are MGHRA and YSYEKL. This CDR3 is 15 amino acids long. The CDR3 is CASRFMGQGNSPLHF. As DNA, the CDR3 is TGCGCCAGCAGGTTTATGGGACAGGGGAATTCACCCCTCCACTTT.

This clonotype was recorded many times. The CDR3 here is CASSIGTLAEAFF. In DNA, the CDR3 is TGTGCCAGCAGCATCGGGACACTCGCTGAAGCTTTCTTT. The V call is TRBV13, the J call TRBJ1-1, with D maybe TRBD1 (6 bases). The CDR3 has 13 residues. V dropped 5 bases and J dropped 6 bases, with 13 bases sitting between them. Germline CDR1 and CDR2: PRHDT and FYEKMQ (reference sequence). Variable domain in full (rest from reference TRBV13 and TRBJ1-1): AAGVIQSPRHLIKEKRETATLKCYPIPRHDTVYWYQQGPGQDPQFLISFYEKMQSDKGSIPDRFSAQQFSDYHSELNMSSLELGDSALYFCASSIGTLAEAFFGQGTRLTVV.

In this sample, this clonotype turned up many times. The rearrangement uses TRBV7-2 and TRBJ2-3; 9 nucleotides line up with TRBD1. J gave up 4 bases and V 4 bases, and 6 bases lay outside the gene matches. This CDR3 has 15 amino acids. CDR1 and CDR2 from the germline V gene are SGHTA and FQGNSA. The CDR3 DNA reads as TGTGCCAGCAGCTCTACAGGGGGCAGGGCAGATACGCAGTATTTT. This codes for CASSSTGGRADTQYF.

This clonotype turned up a few times. The chain uses TRBV25-1 and TRBJ2-3; TRBD2 matches 9 bases. CDR1 is MGHDK and CDR2 is SYGVNS in the germline V gene. The length of the CDR3 is 17 residues. J gave up 4 bases and V 1 base, and 9 bases lay outside the gene matches. This CDR3 is CASSELVAGGPADTQYF. The CDR3 bases are TGTGCCAGCAGTGAATTAGTGGCGGGAGGGCCTGCAGATACGCAGTATTTT.